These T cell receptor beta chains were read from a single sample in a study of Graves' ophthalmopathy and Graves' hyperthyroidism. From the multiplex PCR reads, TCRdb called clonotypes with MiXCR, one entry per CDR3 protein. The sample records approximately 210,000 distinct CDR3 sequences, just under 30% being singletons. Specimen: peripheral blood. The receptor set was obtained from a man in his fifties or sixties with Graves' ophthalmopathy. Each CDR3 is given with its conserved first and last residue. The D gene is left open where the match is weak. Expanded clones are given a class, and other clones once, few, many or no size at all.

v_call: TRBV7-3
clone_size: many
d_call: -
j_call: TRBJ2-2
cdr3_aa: CASSFSSLTGELFF
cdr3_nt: TGTGCCAGCAGCTTTTCTTCTTTAACCGGGGAGCTGTTTTTT

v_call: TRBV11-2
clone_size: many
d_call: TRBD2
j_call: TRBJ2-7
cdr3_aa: CASRHTGTSGYEQYF
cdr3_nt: TGTGCCAGCAGACACACAGGGACTAGCGGTTACGAGCAGTACTTC

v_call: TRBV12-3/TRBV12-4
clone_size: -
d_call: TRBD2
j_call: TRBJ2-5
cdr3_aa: CASSLLSGGGETQYF
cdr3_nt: TGTGCCAGCAGTTTGCTTAGCGGGGGGGGAGAGACCCAGTACTTC

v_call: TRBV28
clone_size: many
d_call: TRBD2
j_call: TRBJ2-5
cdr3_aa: CASSLRGGETQYF
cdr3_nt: TGTGCCAGCAGTTTACGGGGGGGAGAGACCCAGTACTTC

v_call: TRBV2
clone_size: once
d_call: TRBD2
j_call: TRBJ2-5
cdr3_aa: CASSASFSGRRETQYF
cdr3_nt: TGTGCCAGCAGTGCCAGTTTTAGCGGGAGACGAGAGACCCAGTACTTC

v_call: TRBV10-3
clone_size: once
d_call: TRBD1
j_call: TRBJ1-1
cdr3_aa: CATKGTGKWNTEAFF
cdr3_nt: TGTGCCACCAAAGGGACAGGGAAATGGAACACTGAAGCTTTCTTT

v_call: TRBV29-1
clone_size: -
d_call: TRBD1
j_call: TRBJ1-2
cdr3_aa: CSVRQGAVDGYTF
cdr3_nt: TGCAGCGTACGACAGGGGGCAGTGGATGGCTACACCTTC

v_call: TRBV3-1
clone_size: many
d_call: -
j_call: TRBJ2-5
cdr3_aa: CASSLPGSVWETQYF
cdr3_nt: TGTGCCAGCAGCCTTCCTGGGTCGGTATGGGAGACCCAGTACTTC

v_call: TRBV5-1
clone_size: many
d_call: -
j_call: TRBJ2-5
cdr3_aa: CASSLVDGETQYF
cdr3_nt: TGCGCCAGCAGCTTGGTTGACGGGGAGACCCAGTACTTC

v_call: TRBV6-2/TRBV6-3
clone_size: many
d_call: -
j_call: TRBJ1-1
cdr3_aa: CASSYSPPVYGTTNTEAFF
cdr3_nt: TGTGCCAGCAGTTACTCTCCCCCTGTTTATGGGACGACGAACACTGAAGCTTTCTTT

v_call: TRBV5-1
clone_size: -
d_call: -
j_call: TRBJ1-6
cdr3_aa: CASSLEAGPNSPLHF
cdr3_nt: TGCGCCAGCAGCTTGGAGGCAGGACCCAATTCACCCCTCCACTTT

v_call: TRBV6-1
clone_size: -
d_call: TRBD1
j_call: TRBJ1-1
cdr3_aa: CASRPGQGGTEAFF
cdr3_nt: TGTGCCAGCAGGCCGGGACAGGGCGGCACTGAAGCTTTCTTT

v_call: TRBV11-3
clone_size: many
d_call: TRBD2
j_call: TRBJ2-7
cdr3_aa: CASSPGLAAPLEQYF
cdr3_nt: TGTGCCAGCAGCCCGGGACTAGCGGCGCCTCTGGAGCAGTACTTC

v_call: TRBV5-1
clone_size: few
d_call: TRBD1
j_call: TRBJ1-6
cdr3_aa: CASSFGTDNSPLHF
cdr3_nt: TGCGCCAGCAGCTTCGGGACAGATAATTCACCCCTCCACTTT

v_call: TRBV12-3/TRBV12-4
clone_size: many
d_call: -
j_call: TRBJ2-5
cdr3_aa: CASSLKGETQYF
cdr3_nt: TGTGCCAGCAGCCTGAAGGGGGAGACCCAGTACTTC

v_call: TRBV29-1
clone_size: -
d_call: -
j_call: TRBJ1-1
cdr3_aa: CSVARETEAFF
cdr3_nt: TGCAGCGTTGCAAGGGAGACTGAAGCTTTCTTT